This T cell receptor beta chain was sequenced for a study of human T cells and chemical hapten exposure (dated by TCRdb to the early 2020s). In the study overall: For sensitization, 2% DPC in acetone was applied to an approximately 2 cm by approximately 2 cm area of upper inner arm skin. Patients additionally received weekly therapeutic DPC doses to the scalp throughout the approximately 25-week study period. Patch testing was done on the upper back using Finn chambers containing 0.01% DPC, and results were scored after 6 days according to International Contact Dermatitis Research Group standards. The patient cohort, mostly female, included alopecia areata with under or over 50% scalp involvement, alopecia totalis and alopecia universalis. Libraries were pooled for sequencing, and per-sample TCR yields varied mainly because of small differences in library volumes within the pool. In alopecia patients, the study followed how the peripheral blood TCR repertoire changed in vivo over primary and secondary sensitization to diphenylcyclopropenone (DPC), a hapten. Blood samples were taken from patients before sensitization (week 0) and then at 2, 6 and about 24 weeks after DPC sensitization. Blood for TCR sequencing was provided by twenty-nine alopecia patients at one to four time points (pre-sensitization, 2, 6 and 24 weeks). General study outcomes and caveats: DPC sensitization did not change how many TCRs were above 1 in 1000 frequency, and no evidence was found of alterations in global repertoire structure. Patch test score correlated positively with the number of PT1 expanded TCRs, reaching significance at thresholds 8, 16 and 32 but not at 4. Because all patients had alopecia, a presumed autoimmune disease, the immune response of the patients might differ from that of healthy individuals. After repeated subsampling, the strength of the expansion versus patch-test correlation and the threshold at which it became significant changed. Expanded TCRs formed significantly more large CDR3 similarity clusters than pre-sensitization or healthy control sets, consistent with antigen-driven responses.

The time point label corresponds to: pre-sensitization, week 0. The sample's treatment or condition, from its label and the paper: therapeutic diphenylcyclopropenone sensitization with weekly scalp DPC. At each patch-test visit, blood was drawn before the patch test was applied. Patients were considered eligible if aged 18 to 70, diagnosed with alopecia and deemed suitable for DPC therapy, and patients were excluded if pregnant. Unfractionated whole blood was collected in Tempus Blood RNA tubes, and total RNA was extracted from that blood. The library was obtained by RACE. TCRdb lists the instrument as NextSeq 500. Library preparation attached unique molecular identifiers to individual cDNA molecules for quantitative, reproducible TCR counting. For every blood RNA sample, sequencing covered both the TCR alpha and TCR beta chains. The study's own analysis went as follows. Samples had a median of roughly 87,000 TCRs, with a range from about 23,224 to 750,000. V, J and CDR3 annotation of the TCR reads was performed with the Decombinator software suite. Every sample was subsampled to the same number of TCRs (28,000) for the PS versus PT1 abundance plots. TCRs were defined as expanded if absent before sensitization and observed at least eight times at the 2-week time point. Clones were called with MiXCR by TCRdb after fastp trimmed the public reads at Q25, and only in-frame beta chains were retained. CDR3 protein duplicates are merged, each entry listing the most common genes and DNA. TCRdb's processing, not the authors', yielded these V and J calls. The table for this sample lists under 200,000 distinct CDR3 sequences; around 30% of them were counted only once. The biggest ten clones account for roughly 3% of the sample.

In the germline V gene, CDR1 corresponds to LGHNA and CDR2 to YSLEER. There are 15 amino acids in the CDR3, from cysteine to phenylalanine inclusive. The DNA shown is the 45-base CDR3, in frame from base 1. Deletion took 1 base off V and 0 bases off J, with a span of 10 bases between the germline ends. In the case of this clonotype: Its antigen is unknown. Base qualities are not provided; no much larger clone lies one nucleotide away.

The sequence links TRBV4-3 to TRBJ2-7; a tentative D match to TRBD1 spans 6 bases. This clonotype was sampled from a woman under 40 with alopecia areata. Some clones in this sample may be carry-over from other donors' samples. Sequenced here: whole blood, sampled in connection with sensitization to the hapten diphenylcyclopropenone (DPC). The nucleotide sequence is TGCGCCAGCAGCCAAGTCAGGGGCGCCTCCTACGAGCAGTACTTC. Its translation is CASSQVRGASYEQYF.